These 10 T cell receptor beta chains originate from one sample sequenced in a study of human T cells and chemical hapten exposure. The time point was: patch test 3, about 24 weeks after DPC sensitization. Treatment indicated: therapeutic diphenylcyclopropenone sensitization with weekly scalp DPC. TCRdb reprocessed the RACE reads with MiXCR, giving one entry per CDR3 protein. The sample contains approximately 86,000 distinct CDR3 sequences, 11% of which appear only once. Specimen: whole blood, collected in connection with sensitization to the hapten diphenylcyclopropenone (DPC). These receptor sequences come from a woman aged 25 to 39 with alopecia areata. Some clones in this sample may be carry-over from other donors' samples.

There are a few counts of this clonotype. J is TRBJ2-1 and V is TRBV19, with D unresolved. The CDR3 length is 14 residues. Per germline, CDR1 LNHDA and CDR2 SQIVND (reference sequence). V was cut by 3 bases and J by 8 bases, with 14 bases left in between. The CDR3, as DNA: TGTGCCAGTAGTATTTGGGGTAGACGCGATGAGCAGTTCTTC. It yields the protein CASSIWGRRDEQFF. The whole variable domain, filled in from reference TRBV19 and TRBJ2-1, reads DGGITQSPKYLFRKEGQNVTLSCEQNLNHDAMYWYRQDPGQGLRLIYYSQIVNDFQKGDIAEGYSVSREKKESFPLTVTSAQKNPTAFYLCASSIWGRRDEQFFGPGTRLTVL.

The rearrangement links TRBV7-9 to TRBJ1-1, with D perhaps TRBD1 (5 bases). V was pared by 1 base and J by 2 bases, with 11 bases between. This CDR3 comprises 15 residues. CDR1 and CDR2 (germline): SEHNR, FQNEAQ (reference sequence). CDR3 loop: CASSLGETANTEAFF. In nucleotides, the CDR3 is TGTGCCAGCAGCTTAGGGGAGACAGCTAACACTGAAGCTTTCTTT.

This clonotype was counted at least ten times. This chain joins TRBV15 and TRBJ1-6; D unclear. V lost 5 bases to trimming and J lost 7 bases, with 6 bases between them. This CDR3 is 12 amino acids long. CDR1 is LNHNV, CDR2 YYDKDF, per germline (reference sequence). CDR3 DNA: TGTGCCACCAGCGAACGGAATTCACCCCTCCACTTT. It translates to CATSERNSPLHF.

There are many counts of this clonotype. The CDR3 DNA reads TGTGCCAGCAGACCCCTTTCGGGGAGCACAGATACGCAGTATTTT. Amino acids: CASRPLSGSTDTQYF. The chain carries TRBV6-5 and TRBJ2-3; D possibly corresponds to TRBD2 (5 bases). Germline V CDR1 and CDR2: MNHEY, SVGAGI. V lost 6 bases to trimming and J lost 0 bases, with 13 bases between them. The CDR3 loop spans 15 amino acids.

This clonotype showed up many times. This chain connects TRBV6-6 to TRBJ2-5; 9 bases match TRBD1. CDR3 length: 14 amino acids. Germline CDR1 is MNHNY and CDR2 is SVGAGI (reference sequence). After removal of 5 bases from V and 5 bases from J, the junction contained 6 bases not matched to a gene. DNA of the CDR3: TGTGCCAGCAGTCCTGGACAGGGGCGGGAGACCCAGTACTTC. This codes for CASSPGQGRETQYF.

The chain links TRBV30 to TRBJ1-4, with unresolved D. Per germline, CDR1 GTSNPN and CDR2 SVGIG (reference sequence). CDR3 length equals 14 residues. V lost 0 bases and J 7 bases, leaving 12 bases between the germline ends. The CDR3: CAWSVVGGSEKLFF. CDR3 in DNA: TGTGCCTGGAGTGTTGTGGGCGGCAGTGAAAAACTGTTTTTT.

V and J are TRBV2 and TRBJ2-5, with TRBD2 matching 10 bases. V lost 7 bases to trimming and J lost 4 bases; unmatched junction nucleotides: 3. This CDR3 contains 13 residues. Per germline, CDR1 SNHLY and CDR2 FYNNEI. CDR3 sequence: CASIPSGGETQYF. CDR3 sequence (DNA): TGTGCCAGCATTCCTAGCGGGGGAGAGACCCAGTACTTC.

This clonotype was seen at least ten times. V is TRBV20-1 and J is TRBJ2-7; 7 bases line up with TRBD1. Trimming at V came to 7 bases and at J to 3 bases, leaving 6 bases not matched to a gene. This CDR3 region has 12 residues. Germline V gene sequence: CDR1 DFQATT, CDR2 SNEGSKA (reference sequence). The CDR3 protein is CSVRGTDYEQYF. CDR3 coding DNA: TGCAGTGTCAGAGGGACAGACTACGAGCAGTACTTC.

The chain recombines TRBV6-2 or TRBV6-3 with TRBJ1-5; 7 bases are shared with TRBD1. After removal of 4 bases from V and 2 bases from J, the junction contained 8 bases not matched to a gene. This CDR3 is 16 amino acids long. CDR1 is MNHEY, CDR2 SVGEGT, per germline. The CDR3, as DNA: TGTGCCAGCAGTTCCCCGGTCGGGACAGGCAATCAGCCCCAGCATTTT. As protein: CASSSPVGTGNQPQHF.

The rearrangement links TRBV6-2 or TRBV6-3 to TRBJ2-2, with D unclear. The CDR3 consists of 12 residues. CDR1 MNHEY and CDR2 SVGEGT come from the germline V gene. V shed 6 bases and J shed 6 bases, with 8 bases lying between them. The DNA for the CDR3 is TGTGCCAGCAGAGATGGGGCCGGGGAGCTGTTTTTT. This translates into CASRDGAGELFF.